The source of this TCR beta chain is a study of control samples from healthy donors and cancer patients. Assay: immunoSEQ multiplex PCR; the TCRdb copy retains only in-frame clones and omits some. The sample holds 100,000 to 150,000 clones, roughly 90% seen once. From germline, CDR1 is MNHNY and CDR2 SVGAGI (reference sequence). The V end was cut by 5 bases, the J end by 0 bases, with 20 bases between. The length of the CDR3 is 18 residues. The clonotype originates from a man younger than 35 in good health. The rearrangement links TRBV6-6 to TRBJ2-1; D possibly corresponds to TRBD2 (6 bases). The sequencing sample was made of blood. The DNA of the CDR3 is TGTGCCAGCAGTCACCCCCGCAGGAGGGATAGCTCCTACAATGAGCAGTTCTTC. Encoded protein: CASSHPRRRDSSYNEQFF.